The source of this T cell receptor beta chain is a study of CXCR3-negative and CXCR3-positive naive CD8 T cells. Concerning this clonotype itself: The target antigen is unknown.

The TRB libraries of cDNA were built by UMI-labeled 5' RACE. TCRdb reprocessed the 5' RACE reads and keeps a single row for each CDR3 protein, giving no DNA. This sample's table has around 45,000 distinct CDR3 sequences. Regarding the study as a whole: Diversity was high in both naive subsets and much lower in memory cells.

CDR3 length: 14 amino acids. CDR1 and CDR2 from the germline V gene are SEHNR and FQNEAQ (reference sequence). This receptor was taken from a human donor in good health. Some clones in this sample may be carry-over from other donors' samples. The sequenced material came from naive CXCR3- CD8+ T cells from blood. Subset denoted: CD45RO-CCR7+CD27+CD95- naive CD8+ T cells lacking CXCR3 (TNR3-). The chain recombines TRBV7-9 with TRBJ2-2. The CDR3 loop is CASSTTWVGGELFF.